This TCR beta chain is from a study of T cells in narcolepsy. Clones were sequenced by immunoSEQ multiplex PCR, and TCRdb holds only the in-frame ones, with some missing. Here the sample spans more than 25,000 clones, approximately 85% being singletons. Trimming removed 1 base from V and 7 bases from J, with 8 bases in between. There are 13 residues in the CDR3. The germline CDR1 and CDR2 sequences are MGHRA and YSYEKL. V usage is TRBV4-1 and J usage is TRBJ1-3; D gene ambiguous. The sample consisted of memory (CD45RA-) CD4+ T cells from blood. The sequence was collected from a human donor in good health. The CDR3 DNA reads TGCGCCAGCAGCCAAGGGCGAATGAACACCATATATTTT. As protein: CASSQGRMNTIYF.